Listed below are T cell receptor beta chains from one sample, sequenced in a study of control samples from healthy donors and cancer patients. The table came from immunoSEQ multiplex PCR; TCRdb's copy has only in-frame clones and leaves some out. The sample contains about 130,000 clones, approximately 92% of which appear only once. Sequenced material: blood. The receptors come from a young man in good health. CDR3s include the opening cysteine and the closing phenylalanine or tryptophan. A D gene is named only where the DNA matches it firmly. Where a row states a size, it is once, few, many or the class of an expanded clone; other rows omit it.

j_call clone_size v_call d_call cdr3_aa cdr3_nt
TRBJ1-2 once TRBV2 - CASRLRTEFNYGYTF TGTGCCAGCAGGCTCCGGACAGAGTTTAACTATGGCTACACCTTC
TRBJ2-7 - TRBV4-1 - CASSPQSSYEQYF TGCGCCAGCAGCCCCCAGAGCTCCTACGAGCAGTACTTC
TRBJ1-3 - TRBV5-1 - CASSLEWATGNTIYF TGCGCCAGCAGCTTGGAGTGGGCGACTGGAAACACCATATATTTT
TRBJ2-5 once TRBV3-1/TRBV3-2 TRBD1 CASSQLEGQGLYTETQYF TGTGCCAGCAGCCAATTAGAGGGACAGGGCCTGTATACGGAGACCCAGTACTTC
TRBJ1-6 - TRBV28 - CASSMSSPLHF TGTGCCAGCAGTATGAGTTCACCCCTCCACTTT
TRBJ2-5 few TRBV2 - CASTLRDSQETQYF TGTGCCAGCACCCTACGGGACTCCCAAGAGACCCAGTACTTC
TRBJ1-1 - TRBV11-2 - CASSLGTKNTEAFF TGTGCCAGCAGCTTAGGGACCAAGAACACTGAAGCTTTCTTT
TRBJ1-3 - TRBV14 TRBD1 CASSQRDRGSGNTIYF TGTGCCAGCAGCCAACGGGACAGGGGGAGTGGAAACACCATATATTTT
TRBJ1-1 - TRBV5-6 - CASSLVRSTENTEAFF TGTGCCAGCAGCTTGGTCAGGTCTACCGAAAACACTGAAGCTTTCTTT
TRBJ1-1 - TRBV21-1 - CASPIKGDTEAFF TGTGCCAGCCCCATCAAGGGGGACACTGAAGCTTTCTTT
TRBJ2-7 - TRBV7-2 - CASSPTTLPNEQYF TGTGCCAGCAGTCCGACCACACTCCCCAACGAGCAGTACTTC
TRBJ1-4 - TRBV9 - CASSAFTGSGEKLFF TGTGCCAGCAGCGCGTTCACGGGCTCTGGTGAAAAACTGTTTTTT
TRBJ2-6 - TRBV9 - CASSADRRSGANVLTF TGTGCCAGCAGCGCGGACAGACGCTCTGGGGCCAACGTCCTGACTTTC
TRBJ1-2 - TRBV6-5 - CASRPEDYGYTF TGTGCCAGCAGGCCGGAGGACTATGGCTACACCTTC
TRBJ2-7 - TRBV7-8 TRBD1 CAAGPGDRADEQYF TGTGCCGCAGGTCCGGGGGACAGGGCGGACGAGCAGTACTTC
TRBJ2-1 - TRBV4-2 - CASSHTFSGDRPIYNEQFF TGTGCCAGCAGCCATACCTTTTCGGGGGACCGGCCCATTTACAATGAGCAGTTCTTC
TRBJ1-2 - TRBV6-2/TRBV6-3 - CASSFETATTNYGYTF TGTGCCAGCAGTTTTGAAACAGCTACCACTAACTATGGCTACACCTTC
TRBJ2-5 - TRBV11-3 - CASSLARSQETQYF TGTGCCAGCAGCTTAGCTCGTTCTCAAGAGACCCAGTACTTC
TRBJ1-4 - TRBV15 TRBD1 CATSSTGTGSPPNEKLFF TGTGCCACCAGCAGTACCGGGACAGGGAGCCCCCCAAATGAAAAACTGTTTTTT
TRBJ1-1 - TRBV5-1 - CASSSEPQGNTEAFF TGCGCCAGCAGCTCAGAACCGCAGGGGAACACTGAAGCTTTCTTT
TRBJ1-2 - TRBV6-6 - CASRIDYGYTF TGTGCCAGCAGAATAGACTATGGCTACACCTTC
TRBJ1-2 - TRBV11-2 TRBD1 CASSQTPGQGAKGYTF TGTGCCAGCAGCCAAACTCCGGGACAGGGGGCGAAGGGCTACACCTTC
TRBJ2-4 - TRBV7-2 - CASSLRGGPDIQYF TGTGCCAGCAGCTTAAGAGGGGGACCGGACATTCAGTACTTC
TRBJ2-5 - TRBV6-5 - CASQGTQETQYF TGTGCCAGCCAGGGGACCCAAGAGACCCAGTACTTC
TRBJ2-2 - TRBV5-5 - CASSKTYTGELFF TGTGCCAGCAGCAAAACATACACCGGGGAGCTGTTTTTT
TRBJ2-6 - TRBV27 - CASSLRGGSSGANVLTF TGTGCCAGCAGTTTGAGGGGCGGGTCCTCTGGGGCCAACGTCCTGACTTTC
TRBJ1-6 - TRBV4-2 TRBD1 CASSQDVQGVDNSPLHF TGTGCCAGCAGCCAAGATGTACAGGGGGTCGATAATTCACCCCTCCACTTT
TRBJ2-1 - TRBV9 - CASSVEGNSYNEQFF TGTGCCAGCAGCGTAGAGGGAAACTCCTACAATGAGCAGTTCTTC
TRBJ1-5 - TRBV19 - CASSSPGPQHF TGTGCCAGTAGTTCCCCCGGGCCCCAGCATTTT
TRBJ2-1 - TRBV7-9 - CASSLDSYNEQFF TGTGCCAGCAGCCTCGACTCCTACAATGAGCAGTTCTTC
TRBJ2-1 - TRBV6-5 - CASSYSGAEQFF TGTGCCAGCAGTTACTCGGGAGCGGAGCAGTTCTTC
TRBJ1-5 few TRBV7-9 - CASSLDNSNQPQHF TGTGCCAGCAGCTTAGACAATTCTAATCAGCCCCAGCATTTT
TRBJ1-5 - TRBV12-3/TRBV12-4 - CASSYSNQPQHF TGTGCCAGCAGTTATAGCAATCAGCCCCAGCATTTT
TRBJ2-2 - TRBV10-3 - CAISEDLPNTGELFF TGTGCCATCAGTGAGGACCTACCGAACACCGGGGAGCTGTTTTTT
TRBJ1-2 - TRBV19 - CASSTTGYGYTF TGTGCCAGTTCGACCACAGGGTACGGCTACACCTTC
TRBJ2-7 - TRBV6-5 - CASSLPRQEPYEQYF TGTGCCAGCAGCCTCCCCCGACAGGAGCCCTACGAGCAGTACTTC
TRBJ2-1 few TRBV4-1 - CASSPTYGVNEQFF TGCGCCAGCAGCCCCACTTATGGTGTCAATGAGCAGTTCTTC
TRBJ1-2 - TRBV18 - CASSPTPPGGDYGYTF TGTGCCAGCTCACCCACCCCGCCCGGGGGCGACTATGGCTACACCTTC
TRBJ1-2 few TRBV12-3/TRBV12-4 - CASSWTSGYTF TGTGCCAGCAGCTGGACATCTGGCTACACCTTC
TRBJ1-1 - TRBV2 TRBD1 CASSDPGQGAEAFF TGTGCCAGCAGCGACCCCGGACAGGGGGCAGAAGCTTTCTTT
TRBJ1-6 - TRBV7-3 - CASSSTPGSPLHF TGTGCCAGCAGCTCGACCCCGGGTTCACCCCTCCACTTT
TRBJ2-4 - TRBV6-2/TRBV6-3 TRBD2 CASSSGLAGENIQYF TGTGCCAGCAGTTCTGGTCTAGCGGGAGAAAACATTCAGTACTTC
TRBJ1-4 - TRBV2 - CASSGAGGADEKLFF TGTGCCAGCAGTGGTGCGGGGGGGGCGGATGAAAAACTGTTTTTT
TRBJ2-3 - TRBV28 TRBD2 CASSTSGNTDTQYF TGTGCCAGCAGCACTAGCGGAAACACAGATACGCAGTATTTT
TRBJ1-4 - TRBV3-1/TRBV3-2 - CASSPEGMANEKLFF TGTGCCAGCAGCCCCGAGGGGATGGCTAATGAAAAACTGTTTTTT
TRBJ1-4 - TRBV14 - CASSHGQGFNEKLFF TGTGCCAGCAGCCACGGTCAGGGGTTTAATGAAAAACTGTTTTTT
TRBJ1-4 - TRBV6-6 - CASSYADSAVLFF TGTGCCAGCAGTTACGCGGACAGCGCGGTACTGTTTTTT
TRBJ1-1 - TRBV12-3/TRBV12-4 - CASKRTENTEAFF TGTGCCAGCAAACGTACAGAGAACACTGAAGCTTTCTTT
TRBJ2-5 - TRBV6-5 TRBD2 CASSRTSGRKTQYF TGTGCCAGCAGCCGGACTAGCGGGCGAAAGACCCAGTACTTC
TRBJ2-7 - TRBV6-1 TRBD2 CASSELPSGTYEQYF TGTGCCAGCAGTGAATTACCTAGCGGGACCTACGAGCAGTACTTC
TRBJ2-2 - TRBV2 - CASSDAERTGELFF TGTGCCAGCAGTGACGCGGAGCGTACCGGGGAGCTGTTTTTT
TRBJ2-7 once TRBV20-1 TRBD1 CSAGQWEQYF TGCAGTGCGGGACAGTGGGAGCAGTACTTC
TRBJ2-7 few TRBV7-2 TRBD2 CASSSPPLAGLNGQYF TGTGCCAGCAGCTCTCCCCCCCTAGCGGGGCTCAATGGGCAGTACTTC
TRBJ1-5 - TRBV10-2 - CASTDGGNQPQHF TGCGCCAGCACCGACGGAGGAAATCAGCCCCAGCATTTT
TRBJ1-1 - TRBV25-1 - CASSARIGGVFPEAFF TGTGCCAGCAGTGCCCGAATCGGTGGGGTCTTTCCCGAAGCTTTCTTT
TRBJ2-2 few TRBV5-4 - CASSFGESRTGELFF TGTGCCAGCAGCTTCGGGGAAAGTCGTACCGGGGAGCTGTTTTTT
TRBJ1-5 - TRBV7-8 - CASSYDPRETPNQPQHF TGTGCCAGCAGCTATGACCCAAGGGAGACACCCAATCAGCCCCAGCATTTT
TRBJ1-5 - TRBV5-5 TRBD1 CASSFTGALSNQPQHF TGTGCCAGCAGCTTTACAGGGGCGCTGAGCAATCAGCCCCAGCATTTT
TRBJ1-1 - TRBV29-1 TRBD1 CSVETGTNTEAFF TGCAGCGTTGAGACAGGGACGAACACTGAAGCTTTCTTT
TRBJ1-2 - TRBV30 - CAWRAGAPFANYGYTF TGTGCCTGGAGAGCAGGGGCCCCCTTCGCTAACTATGGCTACACCTTC